The clone carrying this TCR beta chain was detected only a few times. With 1 base removed from V and 1 base from J, the gap between germline ends came to 14 bases. This CDR3 has 16 residues. Germline V gene data show CDR1 as SGHKS and CDR2 as YYEKEE (reference sequence). Enrolled through a virtual design, the participants were between roughly 18 and 95 years of age and came from 24 US areas. Grouping used clinical history reported by participants in a survey and questionnaire. The data stem from a study of blood T cell repertoires in COVID-19. Overall study: Some COVID-19 samples were acute and others convalescent; all came from the United States, Italy and Spain.

Libraries were prepared by immunoSEQ multiplex PCR; TCRdb keeps only in-frame clonotypes and omits some of them. This sample has a few hundred thousand clones, with approximately 87% found just once. Sample: PBMCs or T cells enriched from blood (not recorded which). The rearrangement links TRBV5-5 to TRBJ1-1; D perhaps matches TRBD1 (6 bases). This TCR was recovered from a woman between 35 and 50 years old who had recovered from COVID-19. The CDR3 region is CASSLRAGVGNTEAFF. The CDR3, as DNA: TGTGCCAGCAGCTTGAGAGCAGGGGTAGGGAACACTGAAGCTTTCTTT.